This T cell receptor beta chain was recorded in a study of Ad26.COV2.S vaccination and SARS-CoV-2 variants. The protocol was immunoSEQ multiplex PCR, while the TCRdb copy is restricted to in-frame clones and leaves out a portion. The repertoire holds approximately 300,000 clones, with about 82% as singletons. From germline, CDR1 is SGHTA and CDR2 FQGNSA. This CDR3 is 16 amino acids long. Trimming took 5 bases from V and 1 from J; bases not matched to a gene: 11. The treatment: some 20 received Ad26.COV2.S at low or high dose, single or two shots; about 5 received placebo; per-sample allocation not given. Specimen acquisition occurred on day 63 following the initial vaccine or placebo injection.

The TCR was taken from a person aged 18-65 years who received the Ad26.COV2.S COVID-19 vaccine or a placebo. Sequencing used peripheral blood, obtained in a trial of Ad26.COV2.S vaccine versus placebo. The rearrangement links TRBV7-2 to TRBJ2-7; 7 bases agree with TRBD1. The CDR3 here is CASSPRGQSASYEQYF. CDR3 nucleotides: TGTGCCAGCAGCCCGAGGGGACAGTCCGCTTCCTACGAGCAGTACTTC. The variable domain in full, with the rest retrieved from reference TRBV7-2 and TRBJ2-7, is GAGVSQSPSNKVTEKGKDVELRCDPISGHTALYWYRQSLGQGLEFLIYFQGNSAPDKSGLPSDRFSAERTGGSVSTLTIQRTQQEDSAVYLCASSPRGQSASYEQYFGPGTRLTVT.